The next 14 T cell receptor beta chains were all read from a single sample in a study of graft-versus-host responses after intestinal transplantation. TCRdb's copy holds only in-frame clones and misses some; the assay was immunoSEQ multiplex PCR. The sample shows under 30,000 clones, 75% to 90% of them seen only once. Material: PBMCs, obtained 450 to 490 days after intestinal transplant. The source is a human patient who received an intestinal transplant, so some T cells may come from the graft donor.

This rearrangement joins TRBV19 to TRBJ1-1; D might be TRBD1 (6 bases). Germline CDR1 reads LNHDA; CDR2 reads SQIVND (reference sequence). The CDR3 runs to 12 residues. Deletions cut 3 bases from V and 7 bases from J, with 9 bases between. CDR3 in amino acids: CASSIEGGEAFF. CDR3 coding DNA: TGTGCCAGTAGTATTGAGGGGGGTGAAGCTTTCTTT.

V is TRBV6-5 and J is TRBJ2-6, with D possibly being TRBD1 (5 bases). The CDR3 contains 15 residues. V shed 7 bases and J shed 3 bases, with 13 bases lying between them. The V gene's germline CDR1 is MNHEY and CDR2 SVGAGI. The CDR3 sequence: CASTTAGFGANVLTF. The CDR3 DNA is TGTGCCAGCACTACCGCAGGGTTTGGGGCCAACGTCCTGACTTTC.

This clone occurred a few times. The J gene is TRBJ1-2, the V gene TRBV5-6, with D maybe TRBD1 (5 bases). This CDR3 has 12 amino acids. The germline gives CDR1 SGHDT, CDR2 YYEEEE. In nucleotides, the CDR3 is TGTGCAAGCGGGGGGTCCAACTATGGCTACACCTTC. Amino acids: CASGGSNYGYTF.

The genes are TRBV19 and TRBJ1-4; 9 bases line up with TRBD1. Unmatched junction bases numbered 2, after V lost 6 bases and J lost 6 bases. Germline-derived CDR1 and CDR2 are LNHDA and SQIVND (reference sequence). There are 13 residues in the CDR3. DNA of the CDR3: TGTGCCAGTAGCAGGGACAGGGATGAAAAACTGTTTTTT. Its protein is CASSRDRDEKLFF. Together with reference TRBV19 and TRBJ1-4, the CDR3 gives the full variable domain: DGGITQSPKYLFRKEGQNVTLSCEQNLNHDAMYWYRQDPGQGLRLIYYSQIVNDFQKGDIAEGYSVSREKKESFPLTVTSAQKNPTAFYLCASSRDRDEKLFFGSGTQLSVL.

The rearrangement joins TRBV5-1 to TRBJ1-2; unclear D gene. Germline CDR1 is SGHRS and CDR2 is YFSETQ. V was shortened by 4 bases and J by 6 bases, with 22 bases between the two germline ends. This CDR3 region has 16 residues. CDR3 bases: TGCGCCAGCAGCCCGCTAGGCATACTTTTCAGAGATGGCTACACCTTC. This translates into CASSPLGILFRDGYTF.

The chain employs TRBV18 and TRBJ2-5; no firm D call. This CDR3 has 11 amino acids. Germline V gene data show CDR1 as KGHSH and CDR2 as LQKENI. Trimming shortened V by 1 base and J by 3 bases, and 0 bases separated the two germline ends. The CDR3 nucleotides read TGTGCCAGCTCACCACAAGAGACCCAGTACTTC. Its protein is CASSPQETQYF.

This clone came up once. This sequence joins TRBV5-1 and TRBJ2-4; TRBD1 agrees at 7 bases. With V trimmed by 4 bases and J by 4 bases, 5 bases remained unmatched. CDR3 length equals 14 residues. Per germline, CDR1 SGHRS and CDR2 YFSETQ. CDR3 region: CASSPGTEKNIQYF. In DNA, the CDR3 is TGCGCCAGCAGCCCCGGGACAGAAAAAAACATTCAGTACTTC.

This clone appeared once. CDR3 bases: TGCGCCAGCAGCCCCCAAAAGGGAGGCAAGAGCACAGATACGCAGTATTTT. Its protein is CASSPQKGGKSTDTQYF. The chain combines TRBV4-1 with TRBJ2-3; D perhaps matches TRBD2 (6 bases). This CDR3 has 17 amino acids. Trimming took off 4 bases at V and 0 bases at J, with 17 bases between the two ends. CDR1 MGHRA and CDR2 YSYEKL come from the germline V gene.

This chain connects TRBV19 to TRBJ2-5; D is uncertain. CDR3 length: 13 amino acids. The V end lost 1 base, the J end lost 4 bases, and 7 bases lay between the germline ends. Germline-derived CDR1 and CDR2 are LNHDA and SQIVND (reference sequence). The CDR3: CASSIVGLETQYF. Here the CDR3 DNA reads TGTGCCAGTAGTATAGTTGGGCTAGAGACCCAGTACTTC.

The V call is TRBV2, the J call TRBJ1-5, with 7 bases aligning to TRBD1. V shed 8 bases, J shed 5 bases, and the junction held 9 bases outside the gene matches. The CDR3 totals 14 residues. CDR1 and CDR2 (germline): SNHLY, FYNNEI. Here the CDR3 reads CASALQGTYQPQHF. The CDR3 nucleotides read TGTGCCAGCGCATTACAGGGGACTTATCAGCCCCAGCATTTT.

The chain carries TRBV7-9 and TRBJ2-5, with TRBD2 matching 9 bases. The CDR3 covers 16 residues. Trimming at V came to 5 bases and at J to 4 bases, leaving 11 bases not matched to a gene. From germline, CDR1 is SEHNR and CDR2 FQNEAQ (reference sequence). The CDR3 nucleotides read TGTGCCAGCAGCCCCAATAGCGGGAGTAGTATAGAGACCCAGTACTTC. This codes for CASSPNSGSSIETQYF.

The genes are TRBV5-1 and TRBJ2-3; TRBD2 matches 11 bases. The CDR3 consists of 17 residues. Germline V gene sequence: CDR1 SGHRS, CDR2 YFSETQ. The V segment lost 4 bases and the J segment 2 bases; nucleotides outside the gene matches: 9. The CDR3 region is CASSGLAGGLHTDTQYF. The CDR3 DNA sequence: TGCGCCAGCAGCGGGCTAGCGGGAGGACTACACACAGATACGCAGTATTTT.

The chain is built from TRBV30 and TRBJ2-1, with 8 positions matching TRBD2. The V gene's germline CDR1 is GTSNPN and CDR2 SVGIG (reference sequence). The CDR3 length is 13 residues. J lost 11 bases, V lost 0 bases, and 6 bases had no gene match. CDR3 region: CAWSVGLAGQQFF. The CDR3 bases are TGTGCCTGGAGTGTGGGGCTAGCGGGTCAGCAGTTCTTC. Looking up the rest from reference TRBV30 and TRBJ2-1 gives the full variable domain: SQTIHQWPATLVQPVGSPLSLECTVEGTSNPNLYWYRQAAGRGLQLLFYSVGIGQISSEVPQNLSASRPQDRQFILSSKKLLLSDSGFYLCAWSVGLAGQQFFGPGTRLTVL.

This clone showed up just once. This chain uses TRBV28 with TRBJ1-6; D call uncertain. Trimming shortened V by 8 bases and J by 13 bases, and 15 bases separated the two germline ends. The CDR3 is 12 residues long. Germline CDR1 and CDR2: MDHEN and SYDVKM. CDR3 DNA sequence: TGTGCCAGCGGAAGGCCCTTAGCGCCCCTCCACTTT. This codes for CASGRPLAPLHF. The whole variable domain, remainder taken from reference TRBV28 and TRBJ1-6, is DVKVTQSSRYLVKRTGEKVFLECVQDMDHENMFWYRQDPGLGLRLIYFSYDVKMKEKGDIPEGYSVSREKKERFSLILESASTNQTSMYLCASGRPLAPLHFGNGTRLTVT.